This TCR beta chain was recorded in a study of T cell responses to AZD1222 COVID-19 vaccine. Study conclusions and caveats: Only 5 or 6 people who got AZD1222 tested seropositive at baseline. Mostly white British, mostly female donors; authors suggested clonal diversity may be underestimated.

A word on this clone: Its antigen is unknown.

The data were produced by immunoSEQ multiplex PCR, yet TCRdb's version contains in-frame clones alone and is incomplete. The sample yields about 150,000 clones, about 92% seen once. Sequenced here: peripheral blood, sampled 28 days after the second AZD1222 dose. The receptor was derived from an adult who received the AZD1222 COVID-19 vaccine.

The CDR3: CASSDRSWVGYTF. The CDR3, as DNA: TGTGCCAGCAGCGACCGGAGTTGGGTAGGGTACACCTTC. The chain couples TRBV7-9 to TRBJ1-2, with D hard to call. Germline lookup yields CDR1 SEHNR and CDR2 FQNEAQ (reference sequence). V was pared by 5 bases and J by 11 bases, with 18 bases between. This CDR3 region has 13 residues.